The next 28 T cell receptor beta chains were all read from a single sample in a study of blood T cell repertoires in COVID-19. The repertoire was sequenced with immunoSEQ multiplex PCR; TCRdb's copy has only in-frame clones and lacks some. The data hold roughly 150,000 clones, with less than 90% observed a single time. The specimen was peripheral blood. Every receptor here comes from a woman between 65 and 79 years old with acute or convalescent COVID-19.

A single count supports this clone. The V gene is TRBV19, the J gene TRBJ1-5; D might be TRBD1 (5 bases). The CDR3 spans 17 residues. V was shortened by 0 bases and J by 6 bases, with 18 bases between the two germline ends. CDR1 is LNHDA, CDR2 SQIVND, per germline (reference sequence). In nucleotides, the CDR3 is TGTGCCAGTAGTATAGATCTAGGCAGGGTGGGGTCTCAGCCCCAGCATTTT. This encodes CASSIDLGRVGSQPQHF. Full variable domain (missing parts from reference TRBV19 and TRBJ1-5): DGGITQSPKYLFRKEGQNVTLSCEQNLNHDAMYWYRQDPGQGLRLIYYSQIVNDFQKGDIAEGYSVSREKKESFPLTVTSAQKNPTAFYLCASSIDLGRVGSQPQHFGDGTRLSIL.

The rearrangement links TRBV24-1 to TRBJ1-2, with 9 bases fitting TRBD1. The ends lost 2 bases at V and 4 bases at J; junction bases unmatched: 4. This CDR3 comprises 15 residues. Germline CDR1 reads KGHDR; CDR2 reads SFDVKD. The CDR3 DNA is TGTGCCACCAGTGATTCCTGGGACAGGGCCTATGGCTACACCTTC. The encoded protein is CATSDSWDRAYGYTF.

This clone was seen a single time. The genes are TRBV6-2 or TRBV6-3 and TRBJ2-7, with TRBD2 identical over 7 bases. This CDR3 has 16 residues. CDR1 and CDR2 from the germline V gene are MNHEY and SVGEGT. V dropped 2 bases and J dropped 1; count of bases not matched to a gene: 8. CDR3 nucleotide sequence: TGTGCCAGCAGTTACCGTCTAGCGGCCCAATCCTACGAGCAGTACTTC. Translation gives CASSYRLAAQSYEQYF.

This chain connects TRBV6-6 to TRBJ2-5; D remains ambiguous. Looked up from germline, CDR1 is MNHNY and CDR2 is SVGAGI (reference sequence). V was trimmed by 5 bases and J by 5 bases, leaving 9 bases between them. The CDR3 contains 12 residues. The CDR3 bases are TGTGCCAGCAGTGAGGAGCCGGAGACCCAGTACTTC. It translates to CASSEEPETQYF.

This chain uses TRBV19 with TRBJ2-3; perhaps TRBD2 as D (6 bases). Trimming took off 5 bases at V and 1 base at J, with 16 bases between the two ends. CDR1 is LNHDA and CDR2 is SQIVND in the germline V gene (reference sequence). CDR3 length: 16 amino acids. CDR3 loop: CASSDRDSVGTDTQYF. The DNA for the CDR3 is TGTGCCAGTAGTGATCGGGACTCTGTGGGCACAGATACGCAGTATTTT. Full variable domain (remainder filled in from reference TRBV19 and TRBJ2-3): DGGITQSPKYLFRKEGQNVTLSCEQNLNHDAMYWYRQDPGQGLRLIYYSQIVNDFQKGDIAEGYSVSREKKESFPLTVTSAQKNPTAFYLCASSDRDSVGTDTQYFGPGTRLTVL.

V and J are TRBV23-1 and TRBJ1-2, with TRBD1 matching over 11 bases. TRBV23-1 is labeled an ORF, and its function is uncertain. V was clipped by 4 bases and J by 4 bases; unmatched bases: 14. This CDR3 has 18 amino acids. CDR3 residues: CASSLPRRDRGSGYGYTF. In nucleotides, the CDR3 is TGCGCCAGCAGTCTCCCCAGGAGGGACAGGGGGAGTGGCTATGGCTACACCTTC.

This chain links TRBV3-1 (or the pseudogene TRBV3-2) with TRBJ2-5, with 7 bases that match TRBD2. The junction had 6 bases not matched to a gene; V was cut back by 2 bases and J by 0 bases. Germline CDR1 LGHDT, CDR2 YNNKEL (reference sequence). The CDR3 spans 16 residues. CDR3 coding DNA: TGTGCCAGCAGCCAACCAACGGGGGGAGACCAAGAGACCCAGTACTTC. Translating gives CASSQPTGGDQETQYF.

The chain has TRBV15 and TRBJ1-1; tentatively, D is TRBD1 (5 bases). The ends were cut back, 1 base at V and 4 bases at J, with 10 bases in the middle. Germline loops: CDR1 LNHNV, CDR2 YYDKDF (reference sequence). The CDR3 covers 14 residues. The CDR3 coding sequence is TGTGCCACCAGCAGAGGGGTGGGGGGCACTGAAGCTTTCTTT. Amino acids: CATSRGVGGTEAFF.

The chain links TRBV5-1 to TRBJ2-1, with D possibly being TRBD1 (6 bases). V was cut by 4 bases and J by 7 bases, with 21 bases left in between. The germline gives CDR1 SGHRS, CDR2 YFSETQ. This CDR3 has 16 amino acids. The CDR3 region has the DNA TGCGCCAGCAGCCCAGGTCTGACAGGCCGCCTGAATGAGCAGTTCTTC. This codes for CASSPGLTGRLNEQFF.

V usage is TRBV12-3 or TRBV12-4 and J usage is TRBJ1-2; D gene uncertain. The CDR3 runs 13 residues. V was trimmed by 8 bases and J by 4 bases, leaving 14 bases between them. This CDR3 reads CASGSSGLYGYTF. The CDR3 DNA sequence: TGTGCCAGCGGGAGTAGTGGACTCTATGGCTACACCTTC.

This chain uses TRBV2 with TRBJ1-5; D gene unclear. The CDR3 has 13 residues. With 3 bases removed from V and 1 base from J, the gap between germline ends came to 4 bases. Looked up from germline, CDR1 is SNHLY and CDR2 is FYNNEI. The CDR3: CASSDISNQPQHF. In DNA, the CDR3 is TGTGCCAGCAGTGACATCAGCAATCAGCCCCAGCATTTT. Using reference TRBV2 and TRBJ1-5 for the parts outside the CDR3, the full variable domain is EPEVTQTPSHQVTQMGQEVILRCVPISNHLYFYWYRQILGQKVEFLVSFYNNEISEKSEIFDDQFSVERPDGSNFTLKIRSTKLEDSAMYFCASSDISNQPQHFGDGTRLSIL.

This CDR3 is CATRTGELGNTIYF. Here the CDR3 DNA reads TGTGCCACCAGAACAGGGGAACTTGGAAACACCATATATTTT. The chain recombines TRBV19 with TRBJ1-3; the match to TRBD1 covers 7 bases. With 10 bases clipped from V and 3 bases from J, the junction kept 9 bases outside the gene matches. This CDR3 region has 14 residues. Germline V CDR1 and CDR2: LNHDA, SQIVND (reference sequence). The whole variable domain, filled in from reference TRBV19 and TRBJ1-3, reads DGGITQSPKYLFRKEGQNVTLSCEQNLNHDAMYWYRQDPGQGLRLIYYSQIVNDFQKGDIAEGYSVSREKKESFPLTVTSAQKNPTAFYLCATRTGELGNTIYFGEGSWLTVV.

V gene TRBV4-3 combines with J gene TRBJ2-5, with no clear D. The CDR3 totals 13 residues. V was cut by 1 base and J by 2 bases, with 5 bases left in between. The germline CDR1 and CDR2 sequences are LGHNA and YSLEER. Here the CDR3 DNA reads TGCGCCAGCAGCCAAGTGAGACAAGAGACCCAGTACTTC. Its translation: CASSQVRQETQYF.

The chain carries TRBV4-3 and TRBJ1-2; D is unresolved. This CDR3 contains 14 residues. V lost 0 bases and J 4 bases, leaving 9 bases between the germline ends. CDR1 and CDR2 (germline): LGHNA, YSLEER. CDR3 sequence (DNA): TGCGCCAGCAGCCAAGATCTACAGTCCTATGGCTACACCTTC. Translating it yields CASSQDLQSYGYTF.

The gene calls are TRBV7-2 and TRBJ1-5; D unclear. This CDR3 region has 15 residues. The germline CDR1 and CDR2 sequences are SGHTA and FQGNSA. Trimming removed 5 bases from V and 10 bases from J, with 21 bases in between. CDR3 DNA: TGTGCCAGCAGCGCTCGGACGGGATCGGTTAGACCCCAGCATTTT. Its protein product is CASSARTGSVRPQHF.

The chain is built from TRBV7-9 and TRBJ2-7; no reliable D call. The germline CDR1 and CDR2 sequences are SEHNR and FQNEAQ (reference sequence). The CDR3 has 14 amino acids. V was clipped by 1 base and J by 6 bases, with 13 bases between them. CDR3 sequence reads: CASSLGSPVSEQYF. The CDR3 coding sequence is TGTGCCAGCAGCTTAGGAAGCCCGGTGTCCGAGCAGTACTTC.

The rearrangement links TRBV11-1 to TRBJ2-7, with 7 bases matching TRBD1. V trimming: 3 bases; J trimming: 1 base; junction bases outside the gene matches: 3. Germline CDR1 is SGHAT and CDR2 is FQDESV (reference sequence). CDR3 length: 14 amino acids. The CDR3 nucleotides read TGTGCCAGCAGCTTGTCAGGGGGATCCTACGAGCAGTACTTC. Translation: CASSLSGGSYEQYF.

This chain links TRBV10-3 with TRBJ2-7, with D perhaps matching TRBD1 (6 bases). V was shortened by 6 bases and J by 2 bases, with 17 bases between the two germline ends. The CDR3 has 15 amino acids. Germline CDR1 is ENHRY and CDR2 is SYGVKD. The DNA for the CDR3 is TGTGCCATCAGCGACGGGACAACTCAGGCCTACGAGCAGTACTTC. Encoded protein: CAISDGTTQAYEQYF.

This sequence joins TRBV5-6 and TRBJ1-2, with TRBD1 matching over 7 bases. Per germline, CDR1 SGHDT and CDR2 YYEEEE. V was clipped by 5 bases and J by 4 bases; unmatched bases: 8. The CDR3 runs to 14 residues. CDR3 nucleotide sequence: TGTGCCAGCAGTGACAGGGCAGCTTTCTATGGCTACACCTTC. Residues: CASSDRAAFYGYTF.

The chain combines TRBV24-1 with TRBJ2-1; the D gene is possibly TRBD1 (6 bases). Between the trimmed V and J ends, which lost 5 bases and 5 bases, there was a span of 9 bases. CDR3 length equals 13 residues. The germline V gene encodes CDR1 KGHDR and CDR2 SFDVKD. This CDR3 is CATSAPGDNEQFF. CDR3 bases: TGTGCCACCAGTGCCCCAGGGGACAATGAGCAGTTCTTC.

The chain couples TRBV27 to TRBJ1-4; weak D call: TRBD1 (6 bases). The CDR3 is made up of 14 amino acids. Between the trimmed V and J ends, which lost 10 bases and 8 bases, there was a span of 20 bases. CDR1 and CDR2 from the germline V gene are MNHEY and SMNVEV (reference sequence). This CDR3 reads CATRGGALGEKLFF. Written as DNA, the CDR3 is TGTGCCACCAGAGGGGGGGCGCTTGGCGAAAAACTGTTTTTT. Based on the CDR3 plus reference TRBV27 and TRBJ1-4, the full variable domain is EAQVTQNPRYLITVTGKKLTVTCSQNMNHEYMSWYRQDPGLGLRQIYYSMNVEVTDKGDVPEGYKVSRKEKRNFPLILESPSPNQTSLYFCATRGGALGEKLFFGSGTQLSVL.

Here the CDR3 reads CASNQLRDNSPLHF. CDR3 sequence (DNA): TGTGCCAGTAACCAACTACGGGATAATTCACCCCTCCACTTT. The chain recombines TRBV19 with TRBJ1-6, with D uncertain. Germline CDR1 LNHDA, CDR2 SQIVND (reference sequence). The CDR3 has 14 amino acids. V lost 7 bases, J lost 5 bases, and 12 bases lay in between.

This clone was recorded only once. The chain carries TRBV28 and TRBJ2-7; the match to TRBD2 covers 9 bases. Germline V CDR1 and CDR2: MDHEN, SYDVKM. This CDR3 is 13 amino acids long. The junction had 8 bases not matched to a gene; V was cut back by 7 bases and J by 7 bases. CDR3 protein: CASTRRLAGEQYV. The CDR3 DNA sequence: TGTGCCAGCACCCGGCGGCTAGCGGGAGAGCAGTACGTC.

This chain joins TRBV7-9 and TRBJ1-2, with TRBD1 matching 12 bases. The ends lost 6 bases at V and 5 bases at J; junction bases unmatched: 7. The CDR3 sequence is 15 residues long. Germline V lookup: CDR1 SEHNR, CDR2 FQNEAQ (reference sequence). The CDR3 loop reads CASRSGTGGRYGYTF. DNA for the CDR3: TGTGCCAGCAGATCCGGGACAGGGGGCCGGTATGGCTACACCTTC. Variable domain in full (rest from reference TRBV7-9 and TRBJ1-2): DTGVSQNPRHKITKRGQNVTFRCDPISEHNRLYWYRQTLGQGPEFLTYFQNEAQLEKSRLLSDRFSAERPKGSFSTLEIQRTEQGDSAMYLCASRSGTGGRYGYTFGSGTRLTVV.

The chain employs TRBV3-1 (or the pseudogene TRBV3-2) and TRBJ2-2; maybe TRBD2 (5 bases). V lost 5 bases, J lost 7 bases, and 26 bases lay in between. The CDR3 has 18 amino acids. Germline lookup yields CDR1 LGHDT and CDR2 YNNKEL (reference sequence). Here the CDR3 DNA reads TGTGCCAGCAGCTCCAGTAGTAGGGAGCGGCAAAGGGACGGGGAGCTGTTTTTT. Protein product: CASSSSSRERQRDGELFF.

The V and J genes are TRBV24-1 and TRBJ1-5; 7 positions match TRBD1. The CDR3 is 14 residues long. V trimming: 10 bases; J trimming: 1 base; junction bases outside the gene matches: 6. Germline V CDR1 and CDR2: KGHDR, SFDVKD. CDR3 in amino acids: CATKAGGSNQPQHF. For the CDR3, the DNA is TGTGCCACGAAAGCAGGGGGAAGCAATCAGCCCCAGCATTTT.

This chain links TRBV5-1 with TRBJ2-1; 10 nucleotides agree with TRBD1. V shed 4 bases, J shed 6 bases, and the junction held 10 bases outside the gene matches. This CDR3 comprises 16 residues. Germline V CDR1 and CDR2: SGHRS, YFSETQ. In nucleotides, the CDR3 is TGCGCCAGCAGCCGCTATTCTGACAGGGGGCTCAATGAGCAGTTCTTC. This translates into CASSRYSDRGLNEQFF.

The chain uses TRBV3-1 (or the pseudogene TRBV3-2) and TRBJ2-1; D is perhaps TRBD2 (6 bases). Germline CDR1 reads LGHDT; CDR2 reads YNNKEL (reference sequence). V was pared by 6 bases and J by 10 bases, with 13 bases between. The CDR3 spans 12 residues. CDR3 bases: TGTGCCAGCAGTTACGCGGGGCTCGAGCAGTTCTTC. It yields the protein CASSYAGLEQFF.